This entry describes one T cell receptor (beta chain). The sample originates from a study of blood T cell repertoires in COVID-19. The table came from immunoSEQ multiplex PCR; TCRdb's copy has only in-frame clones and leaves some out. In the table there are tens of thousands of clones, approximately 78% of which are singletons. V gave up 7 bases and J gave up 2 bases; unmatched junction bases: 10. From germline, CDR1 is MNHEY and CDR2 SMNVEV (reference sequence). This CDR3 has 16 amino acids. This sequence was found in a woman of 80 years or more with acute or convalescent COVID-19. The specimen sequenced was peripheral blood. This chain links TRBV27 with TRBJ2-2; 7 bases fit TRBD2. The chain's CDR3 is CASKGRSGANTGELFF. Written as DNA, the CDR3 is TGTGCCAGCAAGGGCCGAAGCGGGGCAAACACCGGGGAGCTGTTTTTT.